Below are 8 T cell receptor beta chains sequenced from a single sample in a study of blood T cell repertoires in COVID-19. Assay: immunoSEQ multiplex PCR; the TCRdb copy retains only in-frame clones and omits some. Here the sample spans 100,000 to 150,000 clones, roughly 74% being singletons. Sequenced: peripheral blood. These receptors were collected from a man in his sixties with acute or convalescent COVID-19.

The chain joins TRBV9 to TRBJ2-7; 10 bases match TRBD2. This CDR3 region has 16 residues. Germline V CDR1 and CDR2: SGDLS, YYNGEE. The V gene end was trimmed by 2 bases and the J gene end by 7 bases; junction bases not matched to a gene: 12. The CDR3 region is CASSVARVAGGREQYF. CDR3 sequence (DNA): TGTGCCAGCAGCGTGGCCAGGGTAGCGGGAGGAAGGGAGCAGTACTTC.

CDR3 protein: CASSFFGGGPYEQYF. The CDR3 nucleotides read TGTGCCAGCAGCTTTTTCGGCGGGGGACCCTACGAGCAGTACTTC. The rearrangement joins TRBV7-2 to TRBJ2-7, with 7 bases aligning to TRBD2. This CDR3 region has 15 residues. Germline CDR1 SGHTA, CDR2 FQGNSA. The trim removed 3 bases at V and 2 bases at J, leaving 7 bases unmatched.

Notes on this clone: The identical CDR3 is also encoded by other nucleotide sequences in the sample. The chain recombines TRBV24-1 with TRBJ2-3, with a tentative D call TRBD1 (6 bases). CDR1 is KGHDR and CDR2 is SFDVKD in the germline V gene. V lost 3 bases and J 3 bases, leaving 9 bases between the germline ends. The CDR3 totals 14 residues. The DNA of the CDR3 is TGTGCCACCAGTGATCCCAGGGGAACAGATACGCAGTATTTT. Its translation: CATSDPRGTDTQYF.

This rearrangement joins TRBV24-1 to TRBJ2-1; TRBD2 matches 11 bases. CDR1 is KGHDR and CDR2 is SFDVKD in the germline V gene. CDR3 length: 16 amino acids. J lost 9 bases, V lost 3 bases, and 9 bases had no gene match. The CDR3 coding sequence is TGTGCCACCAGTGATGAGAGTAGCGGGAGGGGTACTGAGCAGTTCTTC. Amino acids: CATSDESSGRGTEQFF.

The chain carries TRBV21-1 and TRBJ1-2; the listed D gene, TRBD1, was not tested against the DNA. TRBV21-1 is termed a pseudogene. This CDR3 contains 14 residues. CDR3 protein: CASSLPTEDNGYTF. The CDR3 nucleotides read TGTGCCAGCAGCCTCCCGACCGAGGACAATGGCTACACCTTC.

J is TRBJ2-1 and V is TRBV9; TRBD2 agrees at 7 bases. Germline lookup yields CDR1 SGDLS and CDR2 YYNGEE. The CDR3 has 16 residues. V trimming: 0 bases; J trimming: 8 bases; junction bases outside the gene matches: 11. Here the CDR3 reads CASSVAQRLAMDEQFF. CDR3 bases: TGTGCCAGCAGCGTAGCTCAGCGACTAGCTATGGATGAGCAGTTCTTC.

The chain recombines TRBV2 with TRBJ1-2, with a possible D match to TRBD1 (5 bases). The V gene lost 10 bases and the J gene lost 7 bases, with 16 bases spanning the gap. Germline lookup yields CDR1 SNHLY and CDR2 FYNNEI. The CDR3 is 12 amino acids. The CDR3 DNA reads as TGTGCCACCCGTTCGGGGGAAGGTGGCTACACCTTC. Protein product: CATRSGEGGYTF. Full variable domain (outside the CDR3, taken from reference TRBV2 and TRBJ1-2): EPEVTQTPSHQVTQMGQEVILRCVPISNHLYFYWYRQILGQKVEFLVSFYNNEISEKSEIFDDQFSVERPDGSNFTLKIRSTKLEDSAMYFCATRSGEGGYTFGSGTRLTVV.

The chain recombines TRBV29-1 with TRBJ1-1; a possible D gene is TRBD1 (5 bases). V was shortened by 6 bases and J by 4 bases, with 9 bases between the two germline ends. Germline V gene data show CDR1 as SQVTM and CDR2 as ANQGSEA. The CDR3 length is 11 residues. In DNA form, the CDR3 reads TGCAGCGTCTGGGGGGGCACTGAAGCTTTCTTT. Translating gives CSVWGGTEAFF.